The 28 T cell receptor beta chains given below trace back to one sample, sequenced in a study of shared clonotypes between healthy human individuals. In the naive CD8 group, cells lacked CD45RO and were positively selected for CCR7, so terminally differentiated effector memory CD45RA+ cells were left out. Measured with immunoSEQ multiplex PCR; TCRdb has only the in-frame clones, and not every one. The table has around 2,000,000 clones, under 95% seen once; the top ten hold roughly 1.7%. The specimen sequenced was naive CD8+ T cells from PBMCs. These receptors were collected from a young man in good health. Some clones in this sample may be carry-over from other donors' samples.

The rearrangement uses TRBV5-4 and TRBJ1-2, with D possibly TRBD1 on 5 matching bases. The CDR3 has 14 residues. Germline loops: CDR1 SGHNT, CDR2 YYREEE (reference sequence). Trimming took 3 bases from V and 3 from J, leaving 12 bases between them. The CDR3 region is CASSSSGTDYGYTF. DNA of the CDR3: TGTGCCAGCAGCTCTTCTGGGACGGACTATGGCTACACCTTC.

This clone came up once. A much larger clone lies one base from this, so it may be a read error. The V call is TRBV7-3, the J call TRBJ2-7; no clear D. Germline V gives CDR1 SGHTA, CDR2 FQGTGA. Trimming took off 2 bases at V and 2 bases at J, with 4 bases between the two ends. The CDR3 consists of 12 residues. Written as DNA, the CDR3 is TGTGCCAGCAGCTTAGGTGCCTACGAGCAGTACTTC. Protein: CASSLGAYEQYF.

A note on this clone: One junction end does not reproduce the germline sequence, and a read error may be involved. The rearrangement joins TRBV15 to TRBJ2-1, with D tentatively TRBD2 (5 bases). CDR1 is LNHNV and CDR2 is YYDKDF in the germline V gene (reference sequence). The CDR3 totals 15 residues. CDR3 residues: CATSGEGLYYNEQFF. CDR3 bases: TGTGCCACCAGCGGAGAGGGTCTTTACTACAATGAGCAGTTCTTC.

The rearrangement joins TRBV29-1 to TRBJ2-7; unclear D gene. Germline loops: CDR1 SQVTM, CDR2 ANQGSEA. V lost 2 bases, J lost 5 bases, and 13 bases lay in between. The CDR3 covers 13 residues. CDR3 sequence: CSVELRPGNEQYF. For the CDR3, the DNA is TGCAGCGTTGAACTCCGGCCTGGGAACGAGCAGTACTTC.

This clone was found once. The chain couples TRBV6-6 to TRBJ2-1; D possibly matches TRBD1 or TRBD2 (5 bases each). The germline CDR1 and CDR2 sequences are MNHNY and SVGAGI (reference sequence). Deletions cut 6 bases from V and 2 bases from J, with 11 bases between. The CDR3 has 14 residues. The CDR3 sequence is CASSPGATYNEQFF. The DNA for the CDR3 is TGTGCCAGCAGCCCCGGGGCGACCTACAATGAGCAGTTCTTC.

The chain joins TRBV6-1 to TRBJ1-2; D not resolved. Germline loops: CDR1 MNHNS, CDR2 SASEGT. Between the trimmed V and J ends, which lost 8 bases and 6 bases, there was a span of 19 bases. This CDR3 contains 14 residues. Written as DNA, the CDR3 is TGTGCCAGCCGCGATATTGGTCAGATGAATGGCTACACCTTC. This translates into CASRDIGQMNGYTF.

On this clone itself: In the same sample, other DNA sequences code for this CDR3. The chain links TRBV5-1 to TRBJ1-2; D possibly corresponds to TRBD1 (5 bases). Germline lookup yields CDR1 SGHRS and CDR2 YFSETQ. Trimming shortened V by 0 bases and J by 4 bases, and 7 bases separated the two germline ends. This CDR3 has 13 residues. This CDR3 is CASSLDRSYGYTF. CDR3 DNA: TGCGCCAGCAGCTTGGACAGGAGCTATGGCTACACCTTC.

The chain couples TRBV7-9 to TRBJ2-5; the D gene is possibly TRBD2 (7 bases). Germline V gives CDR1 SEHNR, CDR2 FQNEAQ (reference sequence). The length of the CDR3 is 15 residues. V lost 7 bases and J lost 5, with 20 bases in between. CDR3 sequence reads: CASTPILGGAETQYF. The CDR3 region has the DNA TGTGCCAGCACCCCTATTTTGGGGGGGGCGGAGACCCAGTACTTC.

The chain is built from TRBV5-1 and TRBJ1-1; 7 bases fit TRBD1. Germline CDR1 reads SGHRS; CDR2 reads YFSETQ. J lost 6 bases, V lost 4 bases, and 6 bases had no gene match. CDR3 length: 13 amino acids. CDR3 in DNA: TGCGCCAGCAGCGACAGGGAAGGGGCTGAAGCTTTCTTT. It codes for CASSDREGAEAFF.

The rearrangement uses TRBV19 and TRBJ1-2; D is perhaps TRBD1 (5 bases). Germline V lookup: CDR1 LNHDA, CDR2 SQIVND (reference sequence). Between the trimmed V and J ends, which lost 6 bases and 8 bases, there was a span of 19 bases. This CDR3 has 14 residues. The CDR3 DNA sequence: TGTGCCAGTAGCCCCTCTCCGGGGCCAGGCGGCTACACCTTC. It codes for CASSPSPGPGGYTF.

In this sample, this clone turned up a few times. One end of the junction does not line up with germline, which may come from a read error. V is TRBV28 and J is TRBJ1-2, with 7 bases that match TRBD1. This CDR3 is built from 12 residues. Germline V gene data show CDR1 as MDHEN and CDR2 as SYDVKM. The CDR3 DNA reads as TGTGCCAGCAGTCCCGGGACAGCGCCCCGAACGTTC. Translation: CASSPGTAPRTF.

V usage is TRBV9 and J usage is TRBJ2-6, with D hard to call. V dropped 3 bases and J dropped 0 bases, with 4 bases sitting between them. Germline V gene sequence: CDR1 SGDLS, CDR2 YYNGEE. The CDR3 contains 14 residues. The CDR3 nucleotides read TGTGCCAGCAGCGCCGACTCTGGGGCCAACGTCCTGACTTTC. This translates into CASSADSGANVLTF.

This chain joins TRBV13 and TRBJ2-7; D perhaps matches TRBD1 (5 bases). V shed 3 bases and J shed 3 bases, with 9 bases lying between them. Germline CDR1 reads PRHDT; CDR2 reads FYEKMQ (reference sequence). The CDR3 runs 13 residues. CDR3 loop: CASSFWGRYEQYF. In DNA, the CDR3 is TGTGCCAGCAGCTTCTGGGGCCGCTACGAGCAGTACTTC.

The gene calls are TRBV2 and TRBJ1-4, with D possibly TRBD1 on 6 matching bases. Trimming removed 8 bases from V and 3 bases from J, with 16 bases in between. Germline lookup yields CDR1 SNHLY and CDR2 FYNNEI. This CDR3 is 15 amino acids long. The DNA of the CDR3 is TGTGCCAGCGAACGGGGGGGCGGTGCTAATGAAAAACTGTTTTTT. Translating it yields CASERGGGANEKLFF.

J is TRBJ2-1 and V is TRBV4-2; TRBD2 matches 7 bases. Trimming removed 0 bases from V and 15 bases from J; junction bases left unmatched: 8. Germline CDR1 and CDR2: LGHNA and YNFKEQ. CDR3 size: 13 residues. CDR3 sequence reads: CASSQETGGLVFF. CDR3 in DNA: TGTGCCAGCAGCCAAGAAACGGGAGGTCTGGTGTTCTTC.

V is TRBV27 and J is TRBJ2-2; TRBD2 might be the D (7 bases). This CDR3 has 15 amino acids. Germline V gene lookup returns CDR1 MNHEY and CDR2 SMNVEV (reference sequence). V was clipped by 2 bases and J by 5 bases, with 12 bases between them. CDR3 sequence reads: CASSLGGGLTGELFF. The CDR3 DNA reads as TGTGCCAGCAGTTTAGGCGGGGGCTTAACCGGGGAGCTGTTTTTT.

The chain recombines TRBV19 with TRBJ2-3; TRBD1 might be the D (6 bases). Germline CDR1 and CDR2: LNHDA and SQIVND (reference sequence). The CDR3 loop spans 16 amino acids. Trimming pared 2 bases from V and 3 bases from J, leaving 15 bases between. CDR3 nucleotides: TGTGCCAGTAGTATAACAGGGACAAGGAGGACAGATACGCAGTATTTT. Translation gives CASSITGTRRTDTQYF.

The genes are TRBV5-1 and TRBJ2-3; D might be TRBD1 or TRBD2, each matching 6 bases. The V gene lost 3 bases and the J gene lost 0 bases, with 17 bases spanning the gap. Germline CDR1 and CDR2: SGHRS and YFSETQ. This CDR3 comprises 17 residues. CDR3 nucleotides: TGCGCCAGCAGCTCCGTTGGGGGCGGGACTAGCACAGATACGCAGTATTTT. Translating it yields CASSSVGGGTSTDTQYF.

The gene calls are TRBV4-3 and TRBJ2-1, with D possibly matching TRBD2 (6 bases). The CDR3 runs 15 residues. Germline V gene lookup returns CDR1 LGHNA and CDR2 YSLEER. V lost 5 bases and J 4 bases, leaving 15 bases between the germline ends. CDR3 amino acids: CASSSGTGLYNEQFF. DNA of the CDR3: TGCGCCAGCAGCTCCGGGACTGGGCTATACAATGAGCAGTTCTTC.

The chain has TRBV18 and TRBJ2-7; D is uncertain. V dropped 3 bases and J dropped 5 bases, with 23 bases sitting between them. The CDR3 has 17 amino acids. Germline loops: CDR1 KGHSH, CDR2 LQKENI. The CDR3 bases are TGTGCCAGCTCACCCGAGCCCGGCCCCCTGGCCCCAGACGAGCAGTACTTC. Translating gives CASSPEPGPLAPDEQYF.

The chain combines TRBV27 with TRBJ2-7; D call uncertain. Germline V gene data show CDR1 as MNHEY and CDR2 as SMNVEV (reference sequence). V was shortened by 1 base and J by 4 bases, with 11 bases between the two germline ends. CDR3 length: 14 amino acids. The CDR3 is CASSLLIGSYEQYF. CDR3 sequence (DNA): TGTGCCAGCAGTTTATTAATCGGCTCGTACGAGCAGTACTTC.

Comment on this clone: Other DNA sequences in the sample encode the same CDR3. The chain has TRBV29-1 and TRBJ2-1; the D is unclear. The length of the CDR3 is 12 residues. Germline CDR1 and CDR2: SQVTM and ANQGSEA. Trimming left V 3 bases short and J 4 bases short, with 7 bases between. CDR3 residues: CSVDAVYNEQFF. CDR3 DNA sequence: TGCAGCGTTGATGCTGTTTACAATGAGCAGTTCTTC.

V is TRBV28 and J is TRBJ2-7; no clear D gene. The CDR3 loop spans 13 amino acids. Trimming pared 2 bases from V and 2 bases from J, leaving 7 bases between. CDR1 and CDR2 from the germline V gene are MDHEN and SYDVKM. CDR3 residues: CASSLQEPYEQYF. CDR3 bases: TGTGCCAGCAGTTTACAGGAGCCCTACGAGCAGTACTTC.

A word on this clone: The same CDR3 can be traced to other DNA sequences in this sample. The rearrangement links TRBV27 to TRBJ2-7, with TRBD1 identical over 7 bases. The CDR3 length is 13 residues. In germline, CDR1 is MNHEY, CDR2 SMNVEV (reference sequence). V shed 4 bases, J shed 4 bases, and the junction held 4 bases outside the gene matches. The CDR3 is CASSSGTVYEQYF. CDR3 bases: TGTGCCAGCAGTTCCGGGACAGTGTACGAGCAGTACTTC.

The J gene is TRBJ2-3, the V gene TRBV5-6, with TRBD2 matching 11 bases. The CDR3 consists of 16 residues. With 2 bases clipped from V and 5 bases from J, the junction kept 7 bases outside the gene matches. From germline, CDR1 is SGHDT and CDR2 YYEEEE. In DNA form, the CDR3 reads TGTGCCAGCAGCTTAGCATTTCTAGCGGGAGGAGATACGCAGTATTTT. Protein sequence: CASSLAFLAGGDTQYF.

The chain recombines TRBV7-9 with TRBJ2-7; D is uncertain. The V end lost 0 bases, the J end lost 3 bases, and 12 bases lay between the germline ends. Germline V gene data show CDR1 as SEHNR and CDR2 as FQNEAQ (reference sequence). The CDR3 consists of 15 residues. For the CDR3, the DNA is TGTGCCAGCAGCTTAGCCCCCACAACCTTCTACGAGCAGTACTTC. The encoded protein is CASSLAPTTFYEQYF.

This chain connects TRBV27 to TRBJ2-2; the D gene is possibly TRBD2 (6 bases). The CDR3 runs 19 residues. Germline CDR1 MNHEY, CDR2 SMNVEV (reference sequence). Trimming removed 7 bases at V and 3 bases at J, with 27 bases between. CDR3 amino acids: CASTRFVALGRKDTGELFF. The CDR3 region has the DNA TGTGCCAGCACCCGATTCGTTGCTCTAGGGAGGAAGGACACCGGGGAGCTGTTTTTT.

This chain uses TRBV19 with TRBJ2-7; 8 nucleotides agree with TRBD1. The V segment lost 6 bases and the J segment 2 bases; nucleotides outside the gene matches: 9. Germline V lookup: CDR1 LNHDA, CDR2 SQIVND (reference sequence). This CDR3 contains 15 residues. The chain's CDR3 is CASSTPWTGTYEQYF. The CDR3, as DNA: TGTGCCAGTAGCACCCCATGGACAGGGACCTACGAGCAGTACTTC.